The 3 T cell receptor beta chains in this list originate from one sample, sequenced in a study of T cells in Graves' hyperthyroidism and ophthalmopathy. Template material for amplifying TCR beta CDR3 regions consisted of RNA transcripts. The HTBI primer set served for first-round RT-PCR of the TCR CDR3. One entry per CDR3 protein results from TCRdb running MiXCR on the multiplex PCR reads. The table includes 300,000 to 400,000 distinct CDR3 sequences, around 20% detected once. Material: blood. The source is a woman in her forties or fifties with Graves' hyperthyroidism.

The gene calls are TRBV19 and TRBJ2-1; 10 bases line up with TRBD2. Per the germline V gene, CDR1 is LNHDA and CDR2 is SQIVND (reference sequence). This CDR3 comprises 15 residues. The junction had 8 bases not matched to a gene; V was cut back by 4 bases and J by 8 bases. CDR3 sequence: CASSKATSGKDEQFF. CDR3 DNA: TGTGCCAGTAGTAAAGCTACTAGCGGGAAGGATGAGCAGTTCTTC.

This clonotype occurred many times. The J gene is TRBJ2-2, the V gene TRBV12-3 or TRBV12-4; 11 nucleotides line up with TRBD2. The CDR3 sequence is 15 residues long. With 6 bases clipped from V and 5 bases from J, the junction kept 5 bases outside the gene matches. The CDR3 coding sequence is TGTGCCAGCAGAGCCGGGACTAGCGGTACCGGGGAGCTGTTTTTT. Amino acids: CASRAGTSGTGELFF.

This clonotype was observed a handful of times. CDR3 sequence: CATSSGTGFGSGNTIYF. In DNA form, the CDR3 reads TGTGCCACCAGTTCCGGGACAGGGTTTGGTTCTGGAAACACCATATATTTT. The V and J genes are TRBV24-1 and TRBJ1-3; 9 bases map to TRBD1. With 6 bases clipped from V and 1 base from J, the junction kept 9 bases outside the gene matches. Germline V CDR1 and CDR2: KGHDR, SFDVKD. The CDR3 is 17 amino acids.